These 20 T cell receptor beta chains share one sample of origin, sequenced in a study of response to subunit inactivated influenza vaccine. TCRdb re-derived calls from the RT-PCR reads in MiXCR, one entry per CDR3 protein. This sample has roughly 710,000 distinct CDR3 sequences, with about 14% found just once. Sequenced here: PBMCs from blood, sampled approximately 15 days before vaccination. The receptor set was obtained from a man in his fifties who received an inactivated influenza vaccine.

This chain joins TRBV5-1 and TRBJ2-7, with a possible D match to TRBD1 (6 bases). CDR1 and CDR2 from the germline V gene are SGHRS and YFSETQ. The CDR3 spans 15 residues. Between the trimmed V and J ends, which lost 0 bases and 0 bases, there was a span of 10 bases. CDR3 in DNA: TGCGCCAGCAGCTTGGAAACAGGGAGCTCCTACGAGCAGTACTTC. Translated, it gives CASSLETGSSYEQYF.

This chain uses TRBV24-1 with TRBJ2-2; TRBD1 aligns across 10 bases. The CDR3 has 16 amino acids. With 3 bases clipped from V and 5 bases from J, the junction kept 5 bases outside the gene matches. Germline V lookup: CDR1 KGHDR, CDR2 SFDVKD. The CDR3 sequence: CATSDGLGQGTGELFF. The CDR3 DNA sequence: TGTGCCACCAGTGATGGGTTGGGACAGGGGACCGGGGAGCTGTTTTTT.

V is TRBV5-1 and J is TRBJ2-5; no firm D call. The germline V gene has CDR1 SGHRS and CDR2 YFSETQ. Deletions cut 0 bases from V and 1 base from J, with 7 bases between. CDR3 length: 14 residues. The CDR3 nucleotides read TGCGCCAGCAGCTTGGTCGACGGCCAAGAGACCCAGTACTTC. As protein: CASSLVDGQETQYF.

This clonotype has a count of ten or more. Mismatch with germline at one junction end may stem from a read error. This chain uses TRBV5-1 with TRBJ1-1, with TRBD1 as a possible D gene (5 bases). The length of the CDR3 is 14 residues. Germline assignment: CDR1 SGHRS and CDR2 YFSETQ. Here the CDR3 reads CASSLDSLNTEAFF. The CDR3 region has the DNA TGTGCCAGCAGTTTAGACAGTTTGAACACTGAAGCTTTCTTT.

Only a few counts were recorded for this clonotype. The chain links TRBV20-1 to TRBJ1-2; 9 positions match TRBD1. With V trimmed by 6 bases and J by 2 bases, 19 bases remained unmatched. From germline, CDR1 is DFQATT and CDR2 SNEGSKA (reference sequence). The CDR3 consists of 18 residues. The CDR3 bases are TGCAGTGCGGATACACAGGGGGCCCCGCTACCACCGAACTATGGCTACACCTTC. Translated: CSADTQGAPLPPNYGYTF.

The V and J genes are TRBV10-3 and TRBJ2-7; no clear D gene. There are 11 residues in the CDR3. V lost 8 bases and J 2 bases, leaving 7 bases between the germline ends. The V gene's germline CDR1 is ENHRY and CDR2 SYGVKD. CDR3 nucleotide sequence: TGTGCCATCGGGGAAACCTACGAGCAGTACTTC. Its protein product is CAIGETYEQYF.

This clonotype was counted between two and nine times. V usage is TRBV6-5 and J usage is TRBJ1-6, with a weak D call TRBD1 (5 bases). The CDR3 has 15 amino acids. Germline CDR1 and CDR2: MNHEY and SVGAGI. V was trimmed by 2 bases and J by 6 bases, leaving 11 bases between them. CDR3 residues: CASSYEWGSNSPLHF. The CDR3 coding sequence is TGTGCCAGCAGTTACGAATGGGGCAGTAATTCACCCCTCCACTTT.

The chain links TRBV7-9 to TRBJ2-5, with D possibly being TRBD2 (5 bases). This CDR3 spans 14 amino acids. The germline V gene encodes CDR1 SEHNR and CDR2 FQNEAQ (reference sequence). Trimming left V 0 bases short and J 5 bases short, with 10 bases between. This CDR3 reads CASSLAVDLETQYF. The DNA of the CDR3 is TGTGCCAGCAGCTTAGCGGTGGACTTGGAGACCCAGTACTTC.

This rearrangement joins TRBV7-2 to TRBJ2-1; TRBD2 matches at 13 bases. Losses at the gene ends were 4 bases for V and 8 bases for J; bases not matched to a gene: 5. The CDR3 totals 15 residues. Per the germline V gene, CDR1 is SGHTA and CDR2 is FQGNSA. As DNA, the CDR3 is TGTGCCAGCAGCTATACTAGCGGGAGGGCCCATGAGCAGTTCTTC. Its protein is CASSYTSGRAHEQFF.

The rearrangement joins TRBV11-2 to TRBJ1-4; 11 nucleotides align to TRBD1. Germline V gene sequence: CDR1 SGHAT, CDR2 FQNNGV. This CDR3 is built from 18 residues. The V and J ends lost 6 bases and 5 bases, in that order; junction bases with no gene match: 14. CDR3 protein: CASRFTGTGGGANEKLFF. The CDR3, as DNA: TGTGCCAGCAGATTCACCGGGACAGGGGGAGGGGCCAATGAAAAACTGTTTTTT.

Only a few counts were recorded for this clonotype. The rearrangement joins TRBV7-9 to TRBJ2-3, with 7 bases identical to TRBD2. Trimming cost V 5 bases and J 3 bases; bases outside gene matches: 5. The CDR3 is made up of 14 amino acids. The V gene's germline CDR1 is SEHNR and CDR2 FQNEAQ (reference sequence). CDR3 protein: CASSPRTRTDTQYF. In DNA form, the CDR3 reads TGTGCCAGCAGCCCCAGGACTAGGACAGATACGCAGTATTTT.

There are a few counts of this clonotype. The genes are TRBV28 and TRBJ1-1, with D perhaps TRBD1 (6 bases). V gave up 6 bases and J gave up 4 bases, with 15 bases separating them. CDR1 MDHEN and CDR2 SYDVKM come from the germline V gene. The CDR3 extends over 14 amino acids. CDR3 bases: TGTGCCAGCAGCAACCCCAGGGGAGGCACTGAAGCTTTCTTT. Amino acid sequence: CASSNPRGGTEAFF.

The rearrangement links TRBV5-1 to TRBJ2-1; no definite D call. V was cut by 4 bases and J by 8 bases, with 19 bases left in between. Germline loops: CDR1 SGHRS, CDR2 YFSETQ. The CDR3 is 15 residues long. The chain's CDR3 is CASSAGSGLADEQFF. The CDR3, as DNA: TGCGCCAGCAGCGCCGGCTCCGGGTTGGCCGATGAGCAGTTCTTC.

This clonotype showed up just once. This rearrangement joins TRBV20-1 to TRBJ2-7, with D tentatively TRBD1 (6 bases). Trimming took off 0 bases at V and 1 base at J, with 10 bases between the two ends. Germline CDR1 DFQATT, CDR2 SNEGSKA (reference sequence). This CDR3 region has 14 residues. The CDR3 reads CSAREQGRSYEQYF. The CDR3 bases are TGCAGTGCTAGAGAACAGGGCCGTTCCTACGAGCAGTACTTC.

A few counts support this clonotype. The chain recombines TRBV25-1 with TRBJ2-1; D may be TRBD2 (6 bases). The germline V gene has CDR1 MGHDK and CDR2 SYGVNS. The CDR3 is made up of 15 amino acids. Trimming stripped 4 bases from V and 2 bases from J, with 12 bases between. The CDR3 protein is CASSALGGAYNEQFF. CDR3 DNA sequence: TGTGCCAGCAGTGCTCTGGGGGGAGCCTACAATGAGCAGTTCTTC. The whole variable domain, filled in from reference TRBV25-1 and TRBJ2-1, reads EADIYQTPRYLVIGTGKKITLECSQTMGHDKMYWYQQDPGMELHLIHYSYGVNSTEKGDLSSESTVSRIRTEHFPLTLESARPSHTSQYLCASSALGGAYNEQFFGPGTRLTVL.

V is TRBV7-2 and J is TRBJ2-3; D unclear. V was shortened by 0 bases and J by 8 bases, with 15 bases between the two germline ends. This CDR3 is 15 amino acids long. Germline values: CDR1 SGHTA, CDR2 FQGNSA. The CDR3: CASSLASSPRGTQYF. The CDR3 DNA reads as TGTGCCAGCAGCTTAGCGTCTTCCCCGCGCGGTACGCAGTATTTT.

The rearrangement joins TRBV5-1 to TRBJ2-5, with TRBD2 matching 12 bases. Per the germline V gene, CDR1 is SGHRS and CDR2 is YFSETQ. V lost 5 bases to trimming and J lost 2 bases; unmatched junction nucleotides: 4. This CDR3 spans 15 amino acids. The CDR3 sequence: CASRPGTSGQETQYF. CDR3 coding DNA: TGCGCCAGCAGACCTGGGACTAGCGGGCAAGAGACCCAGTACTTC.

This clonotype was seen more than once but under ten times. Here the CDR3 DNA reads TGTGCCAGCAGTGGTGGTATCGGATTTGTCGGTGGCTACGAGCAGTACTTC. Amino acid sequence: CASSGGIGFVGGYEQYF. J is TRBJ2-7 and V is TRBV25-1; unclear D gene. Germline V gene sequence: CDR1 MGHDK, CDR2 SYGVNS. Trimming stripped 4 bases from V and 3 bases from J, with 22 bases between. CDR3 length equals 17 residues.

This clonotype turned up a few times. The chain uses TRBV6-5 and TRBJ2-2, with D uncertain. Trimming took 0 bases from V and 7 from J, leaving 9 bases between them. The length of the CDR3 is 14 residues. CDR1 MNHEY and CDR2 SVGAGI come from the germline V gene. CDR3 coding DNA: TGTGCCAGCAGTTACTCGCTAGGGTTCGGGGAGCTGTTTTTT. This codes for CASSYSLGFGELFF.

This clonotype was counted only a few times. The rearrangement uses TRBV20-1 and TRBJ2-1, with 9 bases matching TRBD2. Trimming at V came to 6 bases and at J to 5 bases, leaving 8 bases not matched to a gene. The CDR3 is 14 residues long. Germline values: CDR1 DFQATT, CDR2 SNEGSKA (reference sequence). CDR3 DNA: TGCAGTGCCCTCGGGGCGGGAGGGGACAATGAGCAGTTCTTC. This sequence encodes CSALGAGGDNEQFF.